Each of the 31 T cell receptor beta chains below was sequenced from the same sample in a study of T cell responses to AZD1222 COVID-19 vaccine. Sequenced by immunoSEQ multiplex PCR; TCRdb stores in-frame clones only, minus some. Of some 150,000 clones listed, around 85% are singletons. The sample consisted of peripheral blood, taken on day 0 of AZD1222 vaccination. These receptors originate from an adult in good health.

CDR3 bases: TGTGCCAGCTCACCGGGTGAAGGCTACACCTTC. Its protein product is CASSPGEGYTF. The chain is built from TRBV18 and TRBJ1-2; D is undetermined. Germline V lookup: CDR1 KGHSH, CDR2 LQKENI. V shed 3 bases and J shed 8 bases, with 7 bases lying between them. The CDR3 has 11 amino acids.

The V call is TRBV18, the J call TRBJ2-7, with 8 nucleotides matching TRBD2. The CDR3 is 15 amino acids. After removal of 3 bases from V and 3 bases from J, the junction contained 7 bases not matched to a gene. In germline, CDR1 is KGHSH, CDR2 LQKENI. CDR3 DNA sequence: TGTGCCAGCTCACCGGGACTAGATGTGGGCTACGAGCAGTACTTC. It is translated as CASSPGLDVGYEQYF. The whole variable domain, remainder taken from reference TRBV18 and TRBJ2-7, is NAGVMQNPRHLVRRRGQEARLRCSPMKGHSHVYWYRQLPEEGLKFMVYLQKENIIDESGMPKERFSAEFPKEGPSILRIQQVVRGDSAAYFCASSPGLDVGYEQYFGPGTRLTVT.

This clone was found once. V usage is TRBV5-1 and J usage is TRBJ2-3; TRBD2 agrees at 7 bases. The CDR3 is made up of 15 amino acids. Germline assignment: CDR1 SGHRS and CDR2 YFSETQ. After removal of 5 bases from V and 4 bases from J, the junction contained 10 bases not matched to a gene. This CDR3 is CASSGLEYQADTQYF. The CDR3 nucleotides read TGCGCCAGCAGTGGACTAGAGTACCAGGCAGATACGCAGTATTTT.

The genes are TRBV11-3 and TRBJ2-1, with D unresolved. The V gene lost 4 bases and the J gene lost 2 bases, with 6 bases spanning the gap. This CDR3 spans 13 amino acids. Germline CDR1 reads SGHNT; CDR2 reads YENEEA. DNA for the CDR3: TGTGCCAGCAGCTCGCCGGCCTACAATGAGCAGTTCTTC. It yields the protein CASSSPAYNEQFF.

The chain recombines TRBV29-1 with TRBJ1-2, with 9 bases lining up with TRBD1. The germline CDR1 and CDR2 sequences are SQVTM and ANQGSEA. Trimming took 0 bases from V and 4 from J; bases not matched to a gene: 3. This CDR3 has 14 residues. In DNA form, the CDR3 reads TGCAGCGTTGAAGATCGGGGACAGGGCTATGGCTACACCTTC. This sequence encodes CSVEDRGQGYGYTF. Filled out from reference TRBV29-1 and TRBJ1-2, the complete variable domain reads SAVISQKPSRDICQRGTSLTIQCQVDSQVTMMFWYRQQPGQSLTLIATANQGSEATYESGFVIDKFPISRPNLTFSTLTVSNMSPEDSSIYLCSVEDRGQGYGYTFGSGTRLTVV.

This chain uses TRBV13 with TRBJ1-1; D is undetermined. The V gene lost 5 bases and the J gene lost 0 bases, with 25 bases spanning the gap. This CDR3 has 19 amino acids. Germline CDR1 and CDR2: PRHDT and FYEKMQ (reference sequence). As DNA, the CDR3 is TGTGCCAGCAGCGGAAGGTCTGATGACCCTCCGTGGATGAACACTGAAGCTTTCTTT. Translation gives CASSGRSDDPPWMNTEAFF.

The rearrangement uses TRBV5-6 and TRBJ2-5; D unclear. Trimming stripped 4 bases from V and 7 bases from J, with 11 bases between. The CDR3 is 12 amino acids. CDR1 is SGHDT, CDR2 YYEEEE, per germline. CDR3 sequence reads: CASSNGVRTQYF. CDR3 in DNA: TGTGCCAGCAGCAATGGGGTGCGGACCCAGTACTTC.

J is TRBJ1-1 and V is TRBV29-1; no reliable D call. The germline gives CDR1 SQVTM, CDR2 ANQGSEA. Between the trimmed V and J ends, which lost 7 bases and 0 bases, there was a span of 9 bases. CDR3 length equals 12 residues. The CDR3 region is CSAHKVNTEAFF. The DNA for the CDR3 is TGCAGCGCCCACAAGGTGAACACTGAAGCTTTCTTT.

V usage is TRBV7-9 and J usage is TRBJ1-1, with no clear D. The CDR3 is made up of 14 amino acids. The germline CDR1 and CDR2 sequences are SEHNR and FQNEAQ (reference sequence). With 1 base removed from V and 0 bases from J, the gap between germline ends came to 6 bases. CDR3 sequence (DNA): TGTGCCAGCAGCTTAGGGGAGATGAACACTGAAGCTTTCTTT. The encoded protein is CASSLGEMNTEAFF.

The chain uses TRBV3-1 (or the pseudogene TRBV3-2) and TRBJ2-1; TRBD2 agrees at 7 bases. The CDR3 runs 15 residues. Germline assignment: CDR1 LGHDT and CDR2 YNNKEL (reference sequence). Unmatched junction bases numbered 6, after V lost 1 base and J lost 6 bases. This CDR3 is CASSQVAGVVNEQFF. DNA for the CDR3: TGTGCCAGCAGCCAAGTGGCGGGAGTCGTCAATGAGCAGTTCTTC.

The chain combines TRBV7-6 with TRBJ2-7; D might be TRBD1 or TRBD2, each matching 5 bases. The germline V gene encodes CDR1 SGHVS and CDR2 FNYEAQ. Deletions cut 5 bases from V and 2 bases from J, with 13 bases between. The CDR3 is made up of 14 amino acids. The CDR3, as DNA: TGTGCCAGCAGCCCAAGGAAGGGACCCTACGAGCAGTACTTC. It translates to CASSPRKGPYEQYF.

CDR3 sequence reads: CAWSVGGRLGYTF. For the CDR3, the DNA is TGTGCCTGGAGTGTAGGGGGCCGGCTTGGCTACACCTTC. V is TRBV30 and J is TRBJ1-2, with 7 bases identical to TRBD1. There are 13 residues in the CDR3. Trimming removed 0 bases from V and 7 bases from J; junction bases left unmatched: 5. Looked up from germline, CDR1 is GTSNPN and CDR2 is SVGIG (reference sequence).

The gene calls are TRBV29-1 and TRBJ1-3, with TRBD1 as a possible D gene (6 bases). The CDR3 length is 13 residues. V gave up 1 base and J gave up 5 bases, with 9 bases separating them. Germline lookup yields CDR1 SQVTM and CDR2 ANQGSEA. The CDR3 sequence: CSVEGQGRNTIYF. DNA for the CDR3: TGCAGCGTTGAAGGGCAGGGGCGAAACACCATATATTTT.

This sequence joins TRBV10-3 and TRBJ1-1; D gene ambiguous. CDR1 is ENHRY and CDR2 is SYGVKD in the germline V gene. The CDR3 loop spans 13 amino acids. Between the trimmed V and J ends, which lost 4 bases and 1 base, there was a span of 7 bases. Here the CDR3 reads CAISGSGNTEAFF. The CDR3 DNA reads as TGTGCCATCAGTGGTTCAGGGAACACTGAAGCTTTCTTT.

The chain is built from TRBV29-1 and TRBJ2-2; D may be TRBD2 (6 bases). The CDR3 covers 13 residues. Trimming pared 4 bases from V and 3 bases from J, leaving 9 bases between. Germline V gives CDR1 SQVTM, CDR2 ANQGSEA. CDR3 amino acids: CSVGWGDTGELFF. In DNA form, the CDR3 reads TGCAGCGTTGGCTGGGGGGACACCGGGGAGCTGTTTTTT.

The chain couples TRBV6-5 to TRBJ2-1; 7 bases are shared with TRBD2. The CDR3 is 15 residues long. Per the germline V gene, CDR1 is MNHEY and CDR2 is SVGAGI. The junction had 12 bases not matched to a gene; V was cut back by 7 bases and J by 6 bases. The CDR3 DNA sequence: TGTGCCAGCAATCTGTCGGGAGGATCTCTCAATGAGCAGTTCTTC. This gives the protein CASNLSGGSLNEQFF.

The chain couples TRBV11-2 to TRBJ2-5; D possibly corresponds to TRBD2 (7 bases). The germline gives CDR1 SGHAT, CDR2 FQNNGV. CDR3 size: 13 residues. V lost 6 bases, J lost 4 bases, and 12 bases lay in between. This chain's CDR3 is CASRQGGGETQYF. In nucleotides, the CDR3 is TGTGCCAGCAGACAGGGCGGGGGAGAGACCCAGTACTTC. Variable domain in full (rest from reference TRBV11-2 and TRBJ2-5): EAGVAQSPRYKIIEKRQSVAFWCNPISGHATLYWYQQILGQGPKLLIQFQNNGVVDDSQLPKDRFSAERLKGVDSTLKIQPAKLEDSAVYLCASRQGGGETQYFGPGTRLLVL.

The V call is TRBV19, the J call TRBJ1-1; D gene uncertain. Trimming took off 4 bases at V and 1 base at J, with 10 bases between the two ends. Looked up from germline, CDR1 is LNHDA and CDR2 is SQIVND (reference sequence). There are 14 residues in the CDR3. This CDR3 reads CASSRARRNTEAFF. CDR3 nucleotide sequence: TGTGCCAGTAGTAGAGCCAGGAGGAACACTGAAGCTTTCTTT.

Here the CDR3 DNA reads TGTGCCAGCAACAGGGATAGCAATCAGCCCCAGCATTTT. Amino acids: CASNRDSNQPQHF. The J gene is TRBJ1-5, the V gene TRBV2; D might be TRBD1 (6 bases). Trimming pared 7 bases from V and 0 bases from J, leaving 7 bases between. Germline-derived CDR1 and CDR2 are SNHLY and FYNNEI. The CDR3 loop spans 13 amino acids.

This chain's CDR3 is CAIGDSQPEQYF. CDR3 coding DNA: TGTGCCATCGGGGACAGTCAACCCGAGCAGTACTTC. The gene calls are TRBV10-3 and TRBJ2-7, with 7 nucleotides matching TRBD1. Germline CDR1 reads ENHRY; CDR2 reads SYGVKD. CDR3 length equals 12 residues. The junction had 7 bases not matched to a gene; V was cut back by 8 bases and J by 6 bases.

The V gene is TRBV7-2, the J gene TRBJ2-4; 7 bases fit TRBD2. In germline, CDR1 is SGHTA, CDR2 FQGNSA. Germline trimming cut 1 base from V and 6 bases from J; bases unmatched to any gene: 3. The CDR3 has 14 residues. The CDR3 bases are TGTGCCAGCAGCTTAGTGGGGGGGACAAACATTCAGTACTTC. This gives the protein CASSLVGGTNIQYF.

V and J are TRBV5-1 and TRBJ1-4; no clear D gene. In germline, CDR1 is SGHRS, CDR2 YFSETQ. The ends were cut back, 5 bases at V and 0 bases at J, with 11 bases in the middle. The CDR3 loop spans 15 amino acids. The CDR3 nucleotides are TGCGCCAGCAGGGGAAACAGCGCAACTAATGAAAAACTGTTTTTT. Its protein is CASRGNSATNEKLFF. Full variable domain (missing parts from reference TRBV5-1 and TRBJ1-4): KAGVTQTPRYLIKTRGQQVTLSCSPISGHRSVSWYQQTPGQGLQFLFEYFSETQRNKGNFPGRFSGRQFSNSRSEMNVSTLELGDSALYLCASRGNSATNEKLFFGSGTQLSVL.

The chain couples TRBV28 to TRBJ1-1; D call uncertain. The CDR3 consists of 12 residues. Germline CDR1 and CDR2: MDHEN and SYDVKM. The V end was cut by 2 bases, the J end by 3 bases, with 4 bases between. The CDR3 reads CASSLVYTEAFF. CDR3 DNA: TGTGCCAGCAGTTTAGTATACACTGAAGCTTTCTTT.

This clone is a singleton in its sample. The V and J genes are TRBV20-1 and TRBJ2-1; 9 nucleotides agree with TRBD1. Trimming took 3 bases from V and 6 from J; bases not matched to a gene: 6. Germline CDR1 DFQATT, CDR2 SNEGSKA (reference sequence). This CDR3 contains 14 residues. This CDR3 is CSASVGQGSNEQFF. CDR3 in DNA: TGCAGTGCTAGTGTGGGACAGGGTAGCAATGAGCAGTTCTTC.

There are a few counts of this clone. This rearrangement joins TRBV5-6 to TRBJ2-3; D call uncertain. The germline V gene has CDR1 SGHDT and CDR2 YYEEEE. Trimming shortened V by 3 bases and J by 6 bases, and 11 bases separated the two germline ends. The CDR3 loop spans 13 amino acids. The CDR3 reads CASSYALTDTQYF. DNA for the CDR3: TGTGCCAGCAGCTACGCTCTTACGGATACGCAGTATTTT. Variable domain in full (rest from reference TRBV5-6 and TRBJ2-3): DAGVTQSPTHLIKTRGQQVTLRCSPKSGHDTVSWYQQALGQGPQFIFQYYEEEERQRGNFPDRFSGHQFPNYSSELNVNALLLGDSALYLCASSYALTDTQYFGPGTRLTVL.

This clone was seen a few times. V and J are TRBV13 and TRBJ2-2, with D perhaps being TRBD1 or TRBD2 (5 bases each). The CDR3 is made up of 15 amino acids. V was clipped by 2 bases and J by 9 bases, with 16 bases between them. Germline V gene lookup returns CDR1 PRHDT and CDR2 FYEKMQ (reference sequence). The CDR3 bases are TGTGCCAGCAGCTTAAGAGGGGCCCTAAGCAGGGAGCTGTTTTTT. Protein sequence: CASSLRGALSRELFF.

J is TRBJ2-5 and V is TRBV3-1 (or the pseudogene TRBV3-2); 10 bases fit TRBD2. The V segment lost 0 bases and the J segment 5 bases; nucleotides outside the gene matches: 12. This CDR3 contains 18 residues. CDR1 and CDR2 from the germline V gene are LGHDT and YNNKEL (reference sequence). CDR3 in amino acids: CASSQDAIGAGGRETQYF. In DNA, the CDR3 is TGTGCCAGCAGCCAAGACGCGATAGGAGCGGGGGGGCGGGAGACCCAGTACTTC.

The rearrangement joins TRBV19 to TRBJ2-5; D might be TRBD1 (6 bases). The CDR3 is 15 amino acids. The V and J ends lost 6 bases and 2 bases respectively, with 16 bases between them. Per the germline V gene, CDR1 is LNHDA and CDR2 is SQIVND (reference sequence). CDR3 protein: CASSNLFQGQETQYF. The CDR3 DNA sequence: TGTGCCAGTAGCAACCTTTTTCAGGGGCAAGAGACCCAGTACTTC.

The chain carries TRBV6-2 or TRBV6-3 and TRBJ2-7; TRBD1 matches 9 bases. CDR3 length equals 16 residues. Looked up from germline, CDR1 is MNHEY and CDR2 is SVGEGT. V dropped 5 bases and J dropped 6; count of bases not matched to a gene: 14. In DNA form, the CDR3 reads TGTGCCAGCAGTCGGGGATCCGGGACAGGGAGGTTCGAGCAGTACTTC. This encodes CASSRGSGTGRFEQYF.

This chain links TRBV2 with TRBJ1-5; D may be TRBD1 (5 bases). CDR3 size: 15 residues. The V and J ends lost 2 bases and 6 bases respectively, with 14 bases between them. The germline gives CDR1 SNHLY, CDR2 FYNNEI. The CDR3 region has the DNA TGTGCCAGCAGTGAATTCGGGGGGTGGGGTCAGCCCCAGCATTTT. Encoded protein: CASSEFGGWGQPQHF.

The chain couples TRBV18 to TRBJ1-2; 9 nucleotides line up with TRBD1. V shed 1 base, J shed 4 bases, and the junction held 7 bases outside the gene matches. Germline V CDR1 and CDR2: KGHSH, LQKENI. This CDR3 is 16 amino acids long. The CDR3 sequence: CASSPLTRGQGYGYTF. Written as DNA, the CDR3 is TGTGCCAGCTCACCACTTACACGGGGACAGGGCTATGGCTACACCTTC.